These 18 T cell receptor beta chains share one sample of origin, sequenced in a study of metastatic and nonmetastatic thyroid tumors. With MiXCR, TCRdb called clones anew from the PCR reads. The sample consists of 9,000 to 15,000 clones, approximately 35% of them appearing once. Patients were all untreated before their thyroid surgery. The sequencing input was tumor tissue. Receptor source: a female donor with papillary thyroid cancer or a benign thyroid nodule (not recorded which). Some clones in this sample may be carry-over from other donors' samples.

DNA for the CDR3: TGTGCCAGCAGCCAACTCGTACAGTTGACTTACAATGAGCAGTTCTTC. Translation gives CASSQLVQLTYNEQFF. V usage is TRBV3-1 and J usage is TRBJ2-1; no clear D. CDR3 length: 16 amino acids. CDR1 and CDR2 (germline): LGHDT, YNNKEL (reference sequence). Deletions cut 2 bases from V and 4 bases from J, with 15 bases between.

The chain carries TRBV6-1 and TRBJ2-1; a weak D match, TRBD1 (6 bases). CDR1 is MNHNS, CDR2 SASEGT, per germline. The CDR3 has 12 amino acids. V lost 6 bases and J lost 7, with 10 bases in between. The CDR3 DNA reads as TGTGCCAGCAGACTAAGGGGGAATGAGCAGTTCTTC. Protein sequence: CASRLRGNEQFF.

This clone was found a few times. Given a much more abundant clone one base away, this may be a read error. The chain carries TRBV7-2 and TRBJ2-3; D gene uncertain. The V gene's germline CDR1 is SGHTA and CDR2 FQGNSA. The CDR3 length is 14 residues. DNA of the CDR3: TGTGCCAGCAGCTTAGGCCCTCCCGCAGATACGCATTATTTT. Its translation: CASSLGPPADTHYF.

Remarks on this clone: A junction boundary mismatches the germline segment, possibly from a read error. The genes are TRBV19 and TRBJ2-7, with D perhaps matching TRBD2 (5 bases). The CDR3 length is 15 residues. Germline V lookup: CDR1 LNHDA, CDR2 SQIVND (reference sequence). The chain's CDR3 is CDSSTPRGKAYEQYF. The CDR3 DNA sequence: TGTGACAGTAGTACACCTAGAGGGAAGGCCTACGAGCAGTACTTC. Filled out from reference TRBV19 and TRBJ2-7, the complete variable domain reads DGGITQSPKYLFRKEGQNVTLSCEQNLNHDAMYWYRQDPGQGLRLIYYSQIVNDFQKGDIAEGYSVSREKKESFPLTVTSAQKNPTAFYLCDSSTPRGKAYEQYFGPGTRLTVT.

V usage is TRBV29-1 and J usage is TRBJ1-1, with 8 bases fitting TRBD1. The CDR3 is 13 residues long. V was pared by 8 bases and J by 4 bases, with 9 bases of the junction left unmatched. Germline CDR1 SQVTM, CDR2 ANQGSEA. The CDR3 sequence is CSCQTGEGTEAFF. CDR3 DNA: TGCAGCTGCCAGACAGGGGAGGGCACTGAAGCTTTCTTT.

This sequence joins TRBV6-1 and TRBJ2-7; tentatively, D is TRBD1 or TRBD2 (5 bases each). This CDR3 has 15 amino acids. V was shortened by 1 base and J by 4 bases, with 14 bases between the two germline ends. Germline CDR1 MNHNS, CDR2 SASEGT. In nucleotides, the CDR3 is TGTGCCAGCAGTGAAGGGGACGGGTCACCATACGAGCAGTACTTC. Its translation is CASSEGDGSPYEQYF.

V and J are TRBV12-3 or TRBV12-4 and TRBJ2-1, with 7 bases identical to TRBD2. The CDR3 contains 15 residues. The V and J ends lost 3 bases and 6 bases, in that order; junction bases with no gene match: 8. CDR3 loop: CASSFVWTSINEQFF. For the CDR3, the DNA is TGTGCCAGCAGTTTCGTATGGACTAGTATCAATGAGCAGTTCTTC.

This clone ranks as medium-sized. This chain links TRBV20-1 with TRBJ1-1; D unclear. The CDR3 has 13 residues. Trimming cost V 1 base and J 6 bases, with 12 bases left between them. The germline V gene encodes CDR1 DFQATT and CDR2 SNEGSKA (reference sequence). The DNA of the CDR3 is TGCAGTGCTAGAGGGCCGGGGTCCTCTGAAGCTTTCTTT. It codes for CSARGPGSSEAFF.

This clone is judged medium-sized. This chain links TRBV6-2 or TRBV6-3 with TRBJ2-5, with D unresolved. This CDR3 contains 13 residues. V lost 5 bases to trimming and J lost 3 bases, with 10 bases between them. In germline, CDR1 is MNHEY, CDR2 SVGEGT. The CDR3 loop reads CASSEDHKETQYF. DNA of the CDR3: TGTGCCAGCAGTGAGGATCACAAAGAGACCCAGTACTTC.

V gene TRBV11-3 combines with J gene TRBJ2-7, with D unclear. The germline V and J ends were trimmed by 3 bases and 0 bases, with 15 bases remaining between them. Germline V gives CDR1 SGHNT, CDR2 YENEEA. The CDR3 runs 16 residues. The CDR3 loop reads CASSLKHFMASYEQYF. The DNA for the CDR3 is TGTGCCAGCAGCTTGAAACACTTCATGGCCTCCTACGAGCAGTACTTC.

This clone is categorized as medium-sized. V usage is TRBV18 and J usage is TRBJ1-6; D is unclear. Germline-derived CDR1 and CDR2 are KGHSH and LQKENI. The CDR3 contains 16 residues. Trimming cost V 3 bases and J 6 bases, with 15 bases left between them. CDR3 protein: CASSPLLKGPNSPLHF. CDR3 DNA: TGTGCCAGCTCACCGTTACTGAAGGGCCCTAATTCACCCCTCCACTTT. The full variable domain, with the rest looked up from reference TRBV18 and TRBJ1-6, is NAGVMQNPRHLVRRRGQEARLRCSPMKGHSHVYWYRQLPEEGLKFMVYLQKENIIDESGMPKERFSAEFPKEGPSILRIQQVVRGDSAAYFCASSPLLKGPNSPLHFGNGTRLTVT.

The chain links TRBV7-2 to TRBJ2-3; the D is unclear. CDR1 and CDR2 from the germline V gene are SGHTA and FQGNSA. V lost 1 base to trimming and J lost 0 bases, with 8 bases between them. The CDR3 runs 15 residues. CDR3 loop: CASSLEARSTDTQYF. The CDR3 coding sequence is TGTGCCAGCAGCTTAGAAGCAAGAAGCACAGATACGCAGTATTTT.

The rearrangement uses TRBV11-1 and TRBJ2-3; the D is unclear. The V gene lost 0 bases and the J gene lost 0 bases, with 19 bases spanning the gap. The CDR3 consists of 19 residues. From germline, CDR1 is SGHAT and CDR2 FQDESV (reference sequence). This CDR3 is CASSLARFGRPTSTDTQYF. The CDR3 coding sequence is TGTGCCAGCAGCTTAGCGCGTTTTGGACGGCCGACTAGCACAGATACGCAGTATTTT.

By sample fraction, this clone is large. V and J are TRBV27 and TRBJ2-7; no definite D call. CDR3 length: 17 residues. V lost 0 bases and J 4 bases, leaving 19 bases between the germline ends. Germline V lookup: CDR1 MNHEY, CDR2 SMNVEV (reference sequence). The CDR3 spells CASSLSSPLPNKYEQYF. CDR3 DNA sequence: TGTGCCAGCAGTTTATCATCCCCCCTTCCGAACAAATACGAGCAGTACTTC.

This clone was observed a handful of times. The rearrangement joins TRBV6-1 to TRBJ2-3; no firm D call. Trimming cost V 6 bases and J 6 bases, with 13 bases left between them. Germline V lookup: CDR1 MNHNS, CDR2 SASEGT. The CDR3 spans 13 residues. This CDR3 reads CASRPTLGDTQYF. CDR3 nucleotides: TGTGCCAGCAGGCCGACTCTGGGGGATACGCAGTATTTT.

This clone was detected ten times or more. The rearrangement uses TRBV18 and TRBJ2-3; the D gene is possibly TRBD2 (6 bases). The germline V gene has CDR1 KGHSH and CDR2 LQKENI. The V gene lost 2 bases and the J gene lost 4 bases, with 10 bases spanning the gap. CDR3 length: 14 amino acids. The CDR3 bases are TGTGCCAGCTCACCAGACGGGGGTGCAGATACGCAGTATTTT. It is translated as CASSPDGGADTQYF. Full variable domain (remainder filled in from reference TRBV18 and TRBJ2-3): NAGVMQNPRHLVRRRGQEARLRCSPMKGHSHVYWYRQLPEEGLKFMVYLQKENIIDESGMPKERFSAEFPKEGPSILRIQQVVRGDSAAYFCASSPDGGADTQYFGPGTRLTVL.

By sample fraction, this clone is medium-sized (0.01 to 0.1%). V gene TRBV12-3 or TRBV12-4 combines with J gene TRBJ2-3; 9 bases align to TRBD2. J gave up 8 bases and V 2 bases, and 11 bases lay outside the gene matches. This CDR3 has 16 amino acids. DNA for the CDR3: TGTGCCAGCAGTTTAAGCGGGAGGCCCAATGTCGGTACGCAGTATTTT. This gives the protein CASSLSGRPNVGTQYF.

This clone was counted a few times. The chain links TRBV12-3 or TRBV12-4 to TRBJ2-2; D gene uncertain. The CDR3 totals 12 residues. The ends were cut back, 4 bases at V and 5 bases at J, with 5 bases in the middle. The CDR3 region is CASSSRTGELFF. The DNA for the CDR3 is TGTGCCAGCAGTTCCCGAACCGGGGAGCTGTTTTTT.